The T cell receptor beta chain under discussion was sequenced for a study of blood T cell repertoires in COVID-19. As for the study in general: Samples came from the United States, Italy and Spain, spanning acute and convalescent COVID-19. PBMCs, B-cell-depleted T cells, or T cells provided the cDNA or gDNA that made up the material.

In the study's own analysis: Reference gene primer amplification gave estimated nucleated cell counts. Some clones are missing from TCRdb's copy, which holds only in-frame ones; the method was immunoSEQ multiplex PCR. V and J calls and clone size follow that table, whereas D and trimming were derived from the DNA. The data hold 200,000 to 250,000 clones, with roughly four fifths observed a single time. The source of this sequence is a woman between 40 and 50 years old with acute or convalescent COVID-19. Sequences were obtained from peripheral blood.

CDR3 sequence reads: CASSLGDYAFF. The CDR3 DNA follows: TGCGCCAGCAGCTTGGGAGATTACGCTTTCTTT. The J gene is TRBJ1-1, the V gene TRBV5-1, with D hard to call. CDR3 length: 11 residues. Trimming removed 0 bases from V and 11 bases from J, with 8 bases in between. CDR1 and CDR2 from the germline V gene are SGHRS and YFSETQ.